These 31 T cell receptor beta chains originate from one sample sequenced in a study of blood T cell repertoires in COVID-19 (TCRdb year 2020). Library method: the immunoSEQ multiplex PCR assay. Sourced from immuneACCESS, this table was stored by TCRdb with only in-frame sequences that have V and J called. A share of the clones is absent; for the studies checked, an unresolved V gene accounts for under half, and the remainder has no known explanation. Within this sample are about 80,000 clones, with roughly 82% of them counted one time only. The leading ten clones occupy around a fifth of the sample. Sequenced: peripheral blood. The receptors stem from a human donor in a cohort sampled during active COVID-19.

This rearrangement joins TRBV5-4 to TRBJ2-3; possible D gene TRBD2, 5 bases. CDR3 length: 13 residues. V dropped 2 bases and J dropped 5 bases, with 9 bases sitting between them. Germline V gene sequence: CDR1 SGHNT, CDR2 YYREEE (reference sequence). Here the CDR3 DNA reads TGTGCCAGCAGCTTAGAGGGCGGAGATACGCAGTATTTT. It is translated as CASSLEGGDTQYF. Full variable domain (outside the CDR3, taken from reference TRBV5-4 and TRBJ2-3): ETGVTQSPTHLIKTRGQQVTLRCSSQSGHNTVSWYQQALGQGPQFIFQYYREEENGRGNFPPRFSGLQFPNYSSELNVNALELDDSALYLCASSLEGGDTQYFGPGTRLTVL.

This clone appeared once. The chain's CDR3 is CASSSIQGARGNTIYF. The DNA of the CDR3 is TGCGCCAGCAGCTCAATACAGGGGGCAAGAGGAAACACCATATATTTT. The V gene is TRBV5-1, the J gene TRBJ1-3, with 9 bases fitting TRBD1. The J segment lost 4 bases and the V segment lost 3 bases, leaving 8 bases of the junction unmatched. Germline V gene lookup returns CDR1 SGHRS and CDR2 YFSETQ. The CDR3 is 16 residues long.

The gene calls are TRBV28 and TRBJ2-1; D perhaps matches TRBD1 (5 bases). V dropped 4 bases and J dropped 0 bases, with 10 bases sitting between them. This CDR3 is built from 15 residues. Germline CDR1 is MDHEN and CDR2 is SYDVKM. CDR3 sequence: CASSSRQSSYNEQFF. The DNA for the CDR3 is TGTGCCAGCAGTTCCCGACAGAGCTCCTACAATGAGCAGTTCTTC.

The rearrangement links TRBV28 to TRBJ2-7; 12 nucleotides match TRBD2. The CDR3 contains 14 residues. The junction had 3 bases not matched to a gene; V was cut back by 5 bases and J by 4 bases. Germline V gene data show CDR1 as MDHEN and CDR2 as SYDVKM. The CDR3 loop reads CASSPGLAGYEQYF. The CDR3 nucleotides are TGTGCCAGCAGTCCGGGACTAGCGGGTTACGAGCAGTACTTC.

This chain links TRBV14 with TRBJ1-1; D gene uncertain. The CDR3 runs to 14 residues. Germline CDR1 and CDR2: SGHDN and FVKESK. Trimming stripped 0 bases from V and 5 bases from J, with 10 bases between. The CDR3 DNA reads TGTGCCAGCAGCCAAGATCTGGGAGGTACTGAAGCTTTCTTT. Its translation: CASSQDLGGTEAFF.

This rearrangement joins TRBV28 to TRBJ2-7; 10 bases line up with TRBD2. This CDR3 has 16 amino acids. J was trimmed by 7 bases and V by 7 bases; bases with no gene match: 16. Germline V gene sequence: CDR1 MDHEN, CDR2 SYDVKM. The CDR3 DNA sequence: TGTGCCAGCATGGAGACTAGCGGGTCAACTCGTGGGGAGCAGTACTTC. It translates to CASMETSGSTRGEQYF. The complete variable domain, with remaining parts taken from reference TRBV28 and TRBJ2-7, reads DVKVTQSSRYLVKRTGEKVFLECVQDMDHENMFWYRQDPGLGLRLIYFSYDVKMKEKGDIPEGYSVSREKKERFSLILESASTNQTSMYLCASMETSGSTRGEQYFGPGTRLTVT.

The rearrangement links TRBV19 to TRBJ2-2, with D tentatively TRBD1 (5 bases). The CDR3 runs to 14 residues. Germline CDR1 is LNHDA and CDR2 is SQIVND (reference sequence). V was cut by 6 bases and J by 0 bases, with 8 bases left in between. CDR3 coding DNA: TGTGCCAGTAGAAGGGGCGCGAACACCGGGGAGCTGTTTTTT. Translating it yields CASRRGANTGELFF.

CDR3 sequence (DNA): TGTGCCAGCAGCTTAGGGGCTAGCGGGGGGCTGTTCCAGTACTTC. Residues: CASSLGASGGLFQYF. The rearrangement uses TRBV11-2 and TRBJ2-4; 11 nucleotides align to TRBD2. The germline gives CDR1 SGHAT, CDR2 FQNNGV. The trim removed 1 base at V and 13 bases at J, leaving 9 bases unmatched. The CDR3 is 15 amino acids.

The gene calls are TRBV5-1 and TRBJ2-1, with 7 bases aligning to TRBD2. The CDR3 has 16 residues. Trimming cost V 2 bases and J 1 base; bases outside gene matches: 6. CDR1 and CDR2 from the germline V gene are SGHRS and YFSETQ. The CDR3 DNA follows: TGCGCCAGCAGCTTTCGAGCGGGGCTGTCCTACAATGAGCAGTTCTTC. Translated, it gives CASSFRAGLSYNEQFF.

The V and J genes are TRBV7-2 and TRBJ1-1, with D possibly TRBD1 on 5 matching bases. Between the trimmed V and J ends, which lost 3 bases and 8 bases, there was a span of 16 bases. Germline CDR1 reads SGHTA; CDR2 reads FQGNSA. This CDR3 contains 14 residues. CDR3 in DNA: TGTGCCAGCAGCTTCCGGAAGGGGAACGCCGAAGCTTTCTTT. Its protein is CASSFRKGNAEAFF.

The genes are TRBV21-1 and TRBJ2-5; the table gives TRBD2 as D, unverified against the DNA. TRBV21-1 represents a pseudogene. This CDR3 comprises 17 residues. DNA of the CDR3: TGTGCCAGCAGCAAAGTACCACGGACGGGGAAGTCGAAGACCCAGTACTTC. Translated: CASSKVPRTGKSKTQYF.

J is TRBJ1-6 and V is TRBV5-1; 7 bases match TRBD1. V shed 0 bases, J shed 5 bases, and the junction held 5 bases outside the gene matches. Germline values: CDR1 SGHRS, CDR2 YFSETQ. This CDR3 has 16 residues. The DNA of the CDR3 is TGCGCCAGCAGCTTGGCCGTGGGGACAGATAATTCACCCCTCCACTTT. Translating gives CASSLAVGTDNSPLHF.

In DNA, the CDR3 is TGTGCCAGCAAAATGGGTACCCGGCAGGGGGGAAACAATGAGCAGTTCTTC. Amino acid sequence: CASKMGTRQGGNNEQFF. The chain carries TRBV19 and TRBJ2-1; tentatively, D is TRBD1 (7 bases). Trimming took 9 bases from V and 5 from J, leaving 26 bases between them. The CDR3 consists of 17 residues. CDR1 and CDR2 (germline): LNHDA, SQIVND (reference sequence).

The chain is built from TRBV4-1 and TRBJ1-4; 8 bases are shared with TRBD1. In germline, CDR1 is MGHRA, CDR2 YSYEKL. This CDR3 region has 15 residues. Trimming at V came to 2 bases and at J to 3 bases, leaving 2 bases not matched to a gene. The CDR3, as DNA: TGCGCCAGCAGCCAACGGGACAGGCCTAATGAAAAACTGTTTTTT. Amino acid sequence: CASSQRDRPNEKLFF.

This chain uses TRBV9 with TRBJ1-2; D may be TRBD1 (6 bases). Germline CDR1 and CDR2: SGDLS and YYNGEE. V gave up 3 bases and J gave up 4 bases, with 19 bases separating them. This CDR3 is built from 16 residues. DNA for the CDR3: TGTGCCAGCAGCGGTCGGGGGGGGCTCGACGGCTATGGCTACACCTTC. This sequence encodes CASSGRGGLDGYGYTF.

The chain couples TRBV21-1 to TRBJ1-3; the table's D gene call, TRBD1, was not cross checked with the DNA. TRBV21-1 is a pseudogene segment. The CDR3 consists of 18 residues. CDR3 coding DNA: TGTGCCAGCAGCAAAAGGTCGGCCAGGGGGCACTCTGGAAACACCATATATTTT. Encoded protein: CASSKRSARGHSGNTIYF.

The rearrangement uses TRBV30 and TRBJ2-5; TRBD2 matches at 10 bases. The CDR3 extends over 17 amino acids. Trimming removed 2 bases from V and 2 bases from J; junction bases left unmatched: 11. CDR1 GTSNPN and CDR2 SVGIG come from the germline V gene (reference sequence). The CDR3 loop reads CAWSTTVASGGQETQYF. Here the CDR3 DNA reads TGTGCCTGGAGTACTACCGTGGCTAGCGGGGGTCAAGAGACCCAGTACTTC.

V usage is TRBV7-9 and J usage is TRBJ2-5; 10 nucleotides align to TRBD1. After removal of 5 bases from V and 0 bases from J, the junction contained 6 bases not matched to a gene. The CDR3 loop spans 16 amino acids. CDR1 is SEHNR, CDR2 FQNEAQ, per germline (reference sequence). The CDR3 nucleotides read TGTGCCAGCAGCGTAAGACAGGGGGCCAACCAAGAGACCCAGTACTTC. Protein: CASSVRQGANQETQYF.

This sequence joins TRBV7-9 and TRBJ2-6; D gene ambiguous. Germline assignment: CDR1 SEHNR and CDR2 FQNEAQ (reference sequence). The CDR3 loop spans 15 amino acids. V lost 1 base to trimming and J lost 0 bases, with 4 bases between them. The CDR3 here is CASSLGSSGANVLTF. The CDR3 DNA sequence: TGTGCCAGCAGCTTAGGGAGCTCTGGGGCCAACGTCCTGACTTTC.

This chain connects TRBV5-5 to TRBJ2-2; 7 bases are a match to TRBD1. Germline V gene lookup returns CDR1 SGHKS and CDR2 YYEKEE (reference sequence). This CDR3 comprises 18 residues. The V gene end was trimmed by 4 bases and the J gene end by 0 bases; junction bases not matched to a gene: 12. CDR3 bases: TGTGCCAGCAGCCAGAACCCGACAGGGAGTTCGAACACCGGGGAGCTGTTTTTT. Its protein is CASSQNPTGSSNTGELFF. Variable domain in full (rest from reference TRBV5-5 and TRBJ2-2): DAGVTQSPTHLIKTRGQQVTLRCSPISGHKSVSWYQQVLGQGPQFIFQYYEKEERGRGNFPDRFSARQFPNYSSELNVNALLLGDSALYLCASSQNPTGSSNTGELFFGEGSRLTVL.

This chain links TRBV6-5 with TRBJ1-2, with 8 bases lining up with TRBD1. CDR3 size: 13 residues. CDR1 and CDR2 (germline): MNHEY, SVGAGI. Trimming at V came to 5 bases and at J to 2 bases, leaving 1 base not matched to a gene. The CDR3 region has the DNA TGTGCCAGCAGTCGGGACAGGAACTATGGCTACACCTTC. This encodes CASSRDRNYGYTF.

The genes are TRBV19 and TRBJ1-2; 8 bases line up with TRBD1. The CDR3 covers 13 residues. Per germline, CDR1 LNHDA and CDR2 SQIVND (reference sequence). Trimming at V came to 0 bases and at J to 7 bases, leaving 1 base not matched to a gene. The CDR3 DNA sequence: TGTGCCAGTAGTATAGAGACAGGGGTTGGCTACACCTTC. As protein: CASSIETGVGYTF.

The gene calls are TRBV24-1 and TRBJ2-1; D may be TRBD2 (6 bases). The CDR3 totals 14 residues. Germline CDR1 reads KGHDR; CDR2 reads SFDVKD. The V end was cut by 9 bases, the J end by 5 bases, with 16 bases between. The CDR3 sequence: CATAPGTSHNEQFF. In nucleotides, the CDR3 is TGTGCCACCGCCCCCGGGACTTCCCACAATGAGCAGTTCTTC.

The chain uses TRBV28 and TRBJ1-1; D uncertain. V shed 5 bases and J shed 0 bases, with 4 bases lying between them. The CDR3 consists of 12 residues. CDR1 MDHEN and CDR2 SYDVKM come from the germline V gene. Written as DNA, the CDR3 is TGTGCCAGCAGTCAGATGAACACTGAAGCTTTCTTT. This translates into CASSQMNTEAFF.

This chain joins TRBV5-1 and TRBJ1-1, with D unresolved. From germline, CDR1 is SGHRS and CDR2 YFSETQ. Trimming stripped 3 bases from V and 0 bases from J, with 9 bases between. This CDR3 is built from 14 residues. The DNA of the CDR3 is TGCGCCAGCAGCTCCGACGGGGTGAACACTGAAGCTTTCTTT. It codes for CASSSDGVNTEAFF.

J is TRBJ2-2 and V is TRBV5-4; TRBD1 agrees at 7 bases. Germline V gene lookup returns CDR1 SGHNT and CDR2 YYREEE (reference sequence). Trimming took 9 bases from V and 2 from J; bases not matched to a gene: 7. The CDR3 loop spans 14 amino acids. The CDR3 sequence: CATGRDRNTGELFF. DNA for the CDR3: TGTGCCACCGGCCGGGACAGAAACACCGGGGAGCTGTTTTTT.

This chain joins TRBV3-1 (or the pseudogene TRBV3-2) and TRBJ1-1; D unresolved. Trimming left V 2 bases short and J 6 bases short, with 19 bases between. This CDR3 spans 16 amino acids. In germline, CDR1 is LGHDT, CDR2 YNNKEL (reference sequence). The CDR3 DNA follows: TGTGCCAGCAGCCAACCGTGGACGCGGGTGGCCTCTGAAGCTTTCTTT. Encoded protein: CASSQPWTRVASEAFF.

The V and J genes are TRBV28 and TRBJ2-1; the match to TRBD1 covers 7 bases. This CDR3 has 13 residues. J was trimmed by 9 bases and V by 2 bases; bases with no gene match: 4. Germline-derived CDR1 and CDR2 are MDHEN and SYDVKM. The CDR3 region has the DNA TGTGCCAGCAGTTTACAGGGGGTTGGTGAGCAGTTCTTC. Protein sequence: CASSLQGVGEQFF.

This chain links TRBV27 with TRBJ2-2; 9 bases agree with TRBD2. After removal of 2 bases from V and 4 bases from J, the junction contained 2 bases not matched to a gene. CDR1 and CDR2 (germline): MNHEY, SMNVEV (reference sequence). CDR3 size: 15 residues. The CDR3 loop reads CASSLAGGITGELFF. The DNA for the CDR3 is TGTGCCAGCAGTTTAGCGGGGGGGATCACCGGGGAGCTGTTTTTT.

This chain uses TRBV3-1 (or the pseudogene TRBV3-2) with TRBJ1-5, with 8 bases that match TRBD1. Germline-derived CDR1 and CDR2 are LGHDT and YNNKEL (reference sequence). J was trimmed by 0 bases and V by 3 bases; bases with no gene match: 10. The CDR3 has 18 residues. CDR3 DNA sequence: TGTGCCAGCAGCCAGAGGGGACAGGCGGATGTTAGCAATCAGCCCCAGCATTTT. This codes for CASSQRGQADVSNQPQHF.

At least ten counts were recorded for this clone. The chain recombines TRBV27 with TRBJ1-5, with 11 bases that match TRBD1. V dropped 3 bases and J dropped 4; count of bases not matched to a gene: 8. The CDR3 runs 17 residues. Germline loops: CDR1 MNHEY, CDR2 SMNVEV (reference sequence). CDR3 in amino acids: CASSFYGQGARNQPQHF. Here the CDR3 DNA reads TGTGCCAGCAGTTTTTACGGACAGGGGGCGAGGAATCAGCCCCAGCATTTT.